The 19 T cell receptor beta chains in this list originate from one sample, sequenced in a study of blood T cells in healthy people across ages. A second PCR of about 7 to 12 cycles used a sample-barcoded 5' primer and a J-beta primer mix. TCRdb recomputed calls from the 5' RACE reads with MiXCR, one row per CDR3 protein. This sample has some 1.7 million distinct CDR3 sequences, with under 30% found just once. The sequenced sample consisted of blood. These receptors all stem from a woman in her twenties or thirties in good health.

This sequence joins TRBV14 and TRBJ1-1; D may be TRBD1 (5 bases). The germline CDR1 and CDR2 sequences are SGHDN and FVKESK. This CDR3 is built from 13 residues. Trimming took 4 bases from V and 4 from J, leaving 10 bases between them. CDR3 region: CASSLPGLTEAFF. CDR3 nucleotide sequence: TGTGCCAGCAGCCTACCGGGGCTCACTGAAGCTTTCTTT.

The chain couples TRBV7-2 to TRBJ2-3; D is uncertain. This CDR3 has 15 amino acids. Trimming cost V 2 bases and J 2 bases, with 11 bases left between them. Looked up from germline, CDR1 is SGHTA and CDR2 is FQGNSA. CDR3 sequence reads: CASSLLRHYTDTQYF. Here the CDR3 DNA reads TGTGCCAGCAGCTTATTGAGACATTACACAGATACGCAGTATTTT.

V is TRBV15 and J is TRBJ2-1; weak D call: TRBD2 (5 bases). Germline CDR1 is LNHNV and CDR2 is YYDKDF (reference sequence). The V end lost 7 bases, the J end lost 0 bases, and 13 bases lay between the germline ends. This CDR3 comprises 15 residues. Written as DNA, the CDR3 is TGTGCCACCACCTCCACAGCGGTCTCCTACAATGAGCAGTTCTTC. It is translated as CATTSTAVSYNEQFF.

The chain carries TRBV7-2 and TRBJ2-7; a possible D gene is TRBD1 (6 bases). Germline V gives CDR1 SGHTA, CDR2 FQGNSA. This CDR3 spans 14 amino acids. Between the trimmed V and J ends, which lost 2 bases and 6 bases, there was a span of 14 bases. CDR3: CASSLIGQLGEQYF. In DNA form, the CDR3 reads TGTGCCAGCAGCTTAATAGGACAGCTCGGCGAGCAGTACTTC.

This clonotype was counted a single time. CDR3 sequence reads: CSVDGCSRVQETQYF. The CDR3 DNA follows: TGCAGCGTTGACGGGTGTAGCCGGGTACAAGAGACCCAGTACTTC. The chain employs TRBV29-1 and TRBJ2-5; D uncertain. This CDR3 is built from 15 residues. V was pared by 3 bases and J by 2 bases, with 16 bases between. Germline-derived CDR1 and CDR2 are SQVTM and ANQGSEA.

This clonotype turned up a few times. The chain has TRBV28 and TRBJ1-2; 9 nucleotides agree with TRBD1. The junction had 5 bases not matched to a gene; V was cut back by 2 bases and J by 4 bases. Germline CDR1 reads MDHEN; CDR2 reads SYDVKM. CDR3 size: 15 residues. The CDR3 loop is CASSLSQDRGYGYTF. The CDR3 bases are TGTGCCAGCAGTTTAAGTCAGGACAGGGGCTATGGCTACACCTTC.

J is TRBJ2-7 and V is TRBV14; D unclear. Germline CDR1 and CDR2: SGHDN and FVKESK. The CDR3 covers 15 residues. V was cut by 0 bases and J by 0 bases, with 9 bases left in between. In DNA form, the CDR3 reads TGTGCCAGCAGCCAAGATCTTCCAGCCTCCTACGAGCAGTACTTC. It is translated as CASSQDLPASYEQYF.

V and J are TRBV12-3 or TRBV12-4 and TRBJ1-5; D remains unclear. The CDR3 loop spans 12 amino acids. The germline V and J ends were trimmed by 2 bases and 6 bases, with 5 bases remaining between them. The CDR3 here is CASSLYPQPQHF. For the CDR3, the DNA is TGTGCCAGCAGTTTATATCCTCAGCCCCAGCATTTT.

This clonotype showed up many times. The gene calls are TRBV27 and TRBJ2-5; D gene ambiguous. V lost 2 bases and J 0 bases, leaving 7 bases between the germline ends. Germline V gene sequence: CDR1 MNHEY, CDR2 SMNVEV (reference sequence). The length of the CDR3 is 14 residues. CDR3 protein: CASSLMGNQETQYF. For the CDR3, the DNA is TGTGCCAGCAGTTTAATGGGGAACCAAGAGACCCAGTACTTC.

This clonotype was observed a few times. This may stem from a read error, because a much larger clone lies one nucleotide away. CDR3 loop: CAISPPGANVLTF. In DNA, the CDR3 is TGTGCCATCAGCCCGCCTGGGGCCAACGTCCTGACTTTC. The gene calls are TRBV27 and TRBJ2-6; D is ambiguous. This CDR3 contains 13 residues. The V gene lost 10 bases and the J gene lost 2 bases, with 9 bases spanning the gap. In germline, CDR1 is MNHEY, CDR2 SMNVEV (reference sequence).

This clonotype was counted many times. One end of the junction is discordant with germline, which a read error may explain. The rearrangement links TRBV4-1 to TRBJ2-5; weak D call: TRBD2 (6 bases). The CDR3 is made up of 12 amino acids. Looked up from germline, CDR1 is MGHRA and CDR2 is YSYEKL. The CDR3 protein is CASRDFQETQYF. The CDR3 DNA sequence: TGTGCCAGCAGGGACTTCCAAGAGACCCAGTACTTC.

This clonotype has more than one count but fewer than ten. The genes are TRBV5-1 and TRBJ1-1, with 11 bases aligning to TRBD1. The CDR3 totals 16 residues. Germline V CDR1 and CDR2: SGHRS, YFSETQ. The trim removed 3 bases at V and 4 bases at J, leaving 8 bases unmatched. CDR3 DNA: TGCGCCAGCAGCTCTCGGACAGGGGGCGAGGGCACTGAAGCTTTCTTT. This sequence encodes CASSSRTGGEGTEAFF.

The chain has TRBV2 and TRBJ1-5; perhaps TRBD1 as D (6 bases). This CDR3 contains 15 residues. The germline V and J ends were trimmed by 5 bases and 7 bases, with 18 bases remaining between them. Germline V gene data show CDR1 as SNHLY and CDR2 as FYNNEI. The CDR3 reads CASSMGHRDGQPQHF. The CDR3 region has the DNA TGTGCCAGCAGTATGGGACACCGGGATGGGCAGCCCCAGCATTTT.

The V call is TRBV7-8, the J call TRBJ2-5; 12 bases map to TRBD2. CDR3 length: 17 residues. The V and J ends lost 5 bases and 1 base, in that order; junction bases with no gene match: 8. The V gene's germline CDR1 is SGHVS and CDR2 FQNEAQ. The CDR3 sequence: CASSVRPGLAGQETQYF. CDR3 sequence (DNA): TGTGCCAGCAGCGTACGACCGGGACTAGCGGGCCAAGAGACCCAGTACTTC.

The V and J genes are TRBV6-6 and TRBJ2-1; 7 bases are a match to TRBD1. The length of the CDR3 is 17 residues. Germline trimming cut 0 bases from V and 3 bases from J; bases unmatched to any gene: 8. Germline CDR1 MNHNY, CDR2 SVGAGI (reference sequence). The CDR3 nucleotides read TGTGCCAGCAGTTACTCCTTGGACAGGATAGGCTACAATGAGCAGTTCTTC. Amino acids: CASSYSLDRIGYNEQFF.

The gene calls are TRBV19 and TRBJ1-2, with 7 bases that match TRBD1. The V gene end was trimmed by 7 bases and the J gene end by 4 bases; junction bases not matched to a gene: 9. The CDR3 extends over 14 amino acids. Germline V CDR1 and CDR2: LNHDA, SQIVND (reference sequence). In DNA form, the CDR3 reads TGTGCCAGTAAAATGTCCACAGGGGCCTATGGCTACACCTTC. Translation gives CASKMSTGAYGYTF.

In regard to this clonotype: A clone one base away is much larger, so this may be a read error. The genes are TRBV20-1 and TRBJ1-5; D gene uncertain. CDR3 length equals 13 residues. CDR1 and CDR2 (germline): DFQATT, SNEGSKA (reference sequence). CDR3 residues: CSASSDSNQPRHF. DNA of the CDR3: TGCAGTGCTAGTTCAGATAGCAATCAGCCCCGGCATTTT.

The chain links TRBV2 to TRBJ1-4; 7 nucleotides line up with TRBD1. Germline loops: CDR1 SNHLY, CDR2 FYNNEI. The CDR3 is 15 amino acids. Unmatched junction bases numbered 7, after V lost 5 bases and J lost 4 bases. For the CDR3, the DNA is TGTGCCAGCAGTCCCGGGACAGCGAATAATGAAAAACTGTTTTTT. It codes for CASSPGTANNEKLFF.

In this sample, this clonotype turned up a few times. The V and J genes are TRBV3-1 and TRBJ1-1, with 10 bases lining up with TRBD1. This CDR3 region has 12 residues. V was clipped by 4 bases and J by 11 bases; unmatched bases: 4. Germline CDR1 LGHDT, CDR2 YNNKEL (reference sequence). This chain's CDR3 is CASSPGTGDAFF. The CDR3 coding sequence is TGTGCCAGCAGCCCCGGGACAGGGGACGCTTTCTTT.